A single sample is the source of the 11 T cell receptor beta chains below, sequenced in a study of cytomegalovirus exposure and HLA in healthy donors. In the PCR, 60 Vbeta and 13 Jbeta primers were used. The protocol was immunoSEQ multiplex PCR, while the TCRdb copy is restricted to in-frame clones and leaves out a portion. This sample has around 80,000 clones, with roughly 65% found just once. The sample consisted of PBMCs. The receptors here all came from a male donor in good health and CMV-seropositive.

The genes are TRBV30 and TRBJ2-2; 9 nucleotides line up with TRBD1. CDR3 length: 15 residues. Germline CDR1 is GTSNPN and CDR2 is SVGIG (reference sequence). The junction had 5 bases not matched to a gene; V was cut back by 1 base and J by 5 bases. The CDR3 DNA is TGTGCCTGGAGTGACAGGGGGCAACGGACCGGGGAGCTGTTTTTT. Amino acids: CAWSDRGQRTGELFF.

The rearrangement joins TRBV6-5 to TRBJ2-1; TRBD1 aligns across 7 bases. There are 15 residues in the CDR3. V lost 6 bases, J lost 2 bases, and 7 bases stayed unmatched. In germline, CDR1 is MNHEY, CDR2 SVGAGI. CDR3 sequence: CASRIRDRTYNEQFF. In DNA form, the CDR3 reads TGTGCCAGCAGGATACGGGACAGAACCTACAATGAGCAGTTCTTC.

The chain is built from TRBV4-2 and TRBJ2-3; a possible D gene is TRBD2 (6 bases). Germline V gene data show CDR1 as LGHNA and CDR2 as YNFKEQ. Deletions cut 3 bases from V and 0 bases from J, with 13 bases between. This CDR3 comprises 16 residues. CDR3 DNA sequence: TGTGCCAGCAGCCAGGAACTAGCCACTAGCACAGATACGCAGTATTTT. It is translated as CASSQELATSTDTQYF.

This clone was seen a few times. V usage is TRBV30 and J usage is TRBJ2-7; D is unclear. V shed 2 bases and J shed 6 bases, with 8 bases lying between them. There are 11 residues in the CDR3. Germline values: CDR1 GTSNPN, CDR2 SVGIG (reference sequence). CDR3 bases: TGTGCCTGGAGTCGACACCCCGAGCAGTACTTC. It codes for CAWSRHPEQYF.

This clone occurred a few times. V gene TRBV5-4 combines with J gene TRBJ2-3; tentatively, D is TRBD2 (6 bases). Germline V CDR1 and CDR2: SGHNT, YYREEE (reference sequence). The CDR3 is 15 residues long. Trimming took off 3 bases at V and 2 bases at J, with 13 bases between the two ends. In DNA, the CDR3 is TGTGCCAGCAGCTCGGGTAGCGGACCCACAGATACGCAGTATTTT. It encodes CASSSGSGPTDTQYF.

The CDR3 DNA is TGTGCCAGCAGTCAACAGCCAGCGGACTATGGCTACACCTTC. This gives the protein CASSQQPADYGYTF. This sequence joins TRBV28 and TRBJ1-2; D is unresolved. V was trimmed by 5 bases and J by 3 bases, leaving 13 bases between them. The CDR3 spans 14 residues. Looked up from germline, CDR1 is MDHEN and CDR2 is SYDVKM.

This rearrangement joins TRBV2 to TRBJ2-3; 9 bases agree with TRBD1. The length of the CDR3 is 14 residues. CDR1 is SNHLY and CDR2 is FYNNEI in the germline V gene. Trimming took 5 bases from V and 5 from J; bases not matched to a gene: 5. The CDR3 nucleotides are TGTGCCAGCAGTCCCGGGACAGGGCGAGATACGCAGTATTTT. It yields the protein CASSPGTGRDTQYF.

The chain joins TRBV27 to TRBJ2-1; D perhaps matches TRBD2 (5 bases). Germline values: CDR1 MNHEY, CDR2 SMNVEV (reference sequence). The CDR3 extends over 14 amino acids. Trimming pared 2 bases from V and 0 bases from J, leaving 5 bases between. The CDR3 DNA reads as TGTGCCAGCAGTTTAACTAGCTCCTACAATGAGCAGTTCTTC. Translating gives CASSLTSSYNEQFF.

This clone came up once. The chain has TRBV28 and TRBJ2-7; TRBD1 might be the D (6 bases). This CDR3 is built from 13 residues. Germline assignment: CDR1 MDHEN and CDR2 SYDVKM. Trimming shortened V by 10 bases and J by 1 base, and 14 bases separated the two germline ends. CDR3 amino acids: CATRDTSSYEQYF. Here the CDR3 DNA reads TGTGCCACCAGGGACACCTCTTCCTACGAGCAGTACTTC.

This rearrangement joins TRBV5-1 to TRBJ2-6; maybe TRBD1 (5 bases). With 4 bases removed from V and 1 base from J, the gap between germline ends came to 12 bases. This CDR3 spans 16 amino acids. From germline, CDR1 is SGHRS and CDR2 YFSETQ. CDR3: CASSNGAGSGANVLTF. CDR3 bases: TGCGCCAGCAGCAATGGGGCCGGTTCTGGGGCCAACGTCCTGACTTTC.

V and J are TRBV30 and TRBJ2-1; tentative D call: TRBD2 (6 bases). The CDR3 length is 14 residues. The V end was cut by 5 bases, the J end by 3 bases, with 14 bases between. Germline V gene sequence: CDR1 GTSNPN, CDR2 SVGIG (reference sequence). This CDR3 is CAWAGLTYYNEQFF. Here the CDR3 DNA reads TGTGCCTGGGCTGGACTAACCTACTACAATGAGCAGTTCTTC.